This T cell receptor beta chain derives from a study of spatial heterogeneity in lung cancer (dated by TCRdb to between 2018 and 2021). A note on the overall study: Donors were some 78 patients with early-stage, untreated non-small cell lung cancer from the lung TRACERx cohort. Beta-chain transcripts were consistently detected in greater numbers than alpha-chain transcripts, which likely reflects a higher abundance of beta-chain transcripts. At surgery, over 200 tumor regions, 64 matched nontumor lung samples and 56 PBMC samples were TCR-sequenced for both alpha and beta chains. TCR alpha and beta repertoires were quantitatively compared across multiple tumor regions, matched nontumor lung and blood in non-small cell lung cancer. The study linked features of the TCR repertoire to counts of nonsynonymous mutations, which were determined by whole-exome sequencing of tumor tissue. Follow-up PBMC samples were sequenced whenever available, with the median time to follow-up being two to three years after resection. In the raw uncorrected reads, each unique combination of TCR and UMI appeared more than ten times on average. Here is what the overall study found, with its caveats: Ubiquitous expanded tumor TCRs showed up in blood more often at tumor resection than at routine follow-up. Confirming at a functional level the hypothesis that regional TCRs recognize regional mutations was considered to require additional single-cell paired TCR alpha and beta sequencing. Comparisons of baseline and follow-up blood repertoires included only around 14 patients.

For CDR1 and CDR2, the germline V gene lists SGHRS and YFSETQ. V loses 2 bases, J loses 5 bases, and the germline ends lie 14 bases apart. Measured from the cysteine to the phenylalanine, the CDR3 is 15 residues long. CDR3 DNA only is kept here, 45 bases in frame from base 1. The protocol used for the library was 5' RACE. Instrument on record: NextSeq 500. In the TCR library protocol, a unique molecular identifier was attached to each TCR cDNA molecule so that PCR and sequencing errors could be corrected. As for how the authors treated the data: TCR identification, UMI-based error correction and CDR3 extraction were all carried out with Decombinator tools. TCRs above a frequency of 2 per 1,000, corresponding to the top 1% of the tumor frequency distribution, were defined as expanded. Renyi diversity was calculated using the R vegan package after each repertoire was subsampled 100 times to 5,000 TCRs. CDR3 similarity networks were constructed using string-kernel similarity of amino acid triplets, with links drawn between CDR3s whose pairwise similarity was above 0.82. TCRdb's own reprocessing of the public reads used fastp at Q25 and MiXCR and kept productive beta chains. Each entry merges the rows of one CDR3 protein and shows their most common DNA and genes. Here the V and J calls rest on TCRdb's processing, not on the authors' analysis. Across this sample there are roughly 26,000 distinct CDR3 sequences, with about 5.6% seen only once. More than 20% of the sample is taken by the ten largest.

Remarks on this clonotype: The antigen it binds to is not known. The input lacks base qualities; no much larger clone sits a single base away.

The time point label corresponds to: blood at routine non-recurrence follow-up after resection. TCR sequencing used whole RNA extracted from tumor and nontumor lung tissue, or from cryopreserved PBMC samples, without cell sorting. Patients were selected for TCR sequencing only if sufficient RNA was available from at least two tumor regions. Recombination connected TRBV5-1 to TRBJ1-5; a weak D assignment points to TRBD1 (6 bases agree). This receptor was identified in a male donor with early-stage non-small cell lung cancer. Material: PBMCs, obtained at follow-up. In nucleotide form, the sequence is TGCGCCAGCAGCTTCGAAGGCAGGGGCGATCAGCCCCAGCATTTT. Translated, this gives CASSFEGRGDQPQHF. The CDR3, completed at both ends by the reference TRBV5-1 and TRBJ1-5 genes, gives the full variable domain KAGVTQTPRYLIKTRGQQVTLSCSPISGHRSVSWYQQTPGQGLQFLFEYFSETQRNKGNFPGRFSGRQFSNSRSEMNVSTLELGDSALYLCASSFEGRGDQPQHFGDGTRLSIL.